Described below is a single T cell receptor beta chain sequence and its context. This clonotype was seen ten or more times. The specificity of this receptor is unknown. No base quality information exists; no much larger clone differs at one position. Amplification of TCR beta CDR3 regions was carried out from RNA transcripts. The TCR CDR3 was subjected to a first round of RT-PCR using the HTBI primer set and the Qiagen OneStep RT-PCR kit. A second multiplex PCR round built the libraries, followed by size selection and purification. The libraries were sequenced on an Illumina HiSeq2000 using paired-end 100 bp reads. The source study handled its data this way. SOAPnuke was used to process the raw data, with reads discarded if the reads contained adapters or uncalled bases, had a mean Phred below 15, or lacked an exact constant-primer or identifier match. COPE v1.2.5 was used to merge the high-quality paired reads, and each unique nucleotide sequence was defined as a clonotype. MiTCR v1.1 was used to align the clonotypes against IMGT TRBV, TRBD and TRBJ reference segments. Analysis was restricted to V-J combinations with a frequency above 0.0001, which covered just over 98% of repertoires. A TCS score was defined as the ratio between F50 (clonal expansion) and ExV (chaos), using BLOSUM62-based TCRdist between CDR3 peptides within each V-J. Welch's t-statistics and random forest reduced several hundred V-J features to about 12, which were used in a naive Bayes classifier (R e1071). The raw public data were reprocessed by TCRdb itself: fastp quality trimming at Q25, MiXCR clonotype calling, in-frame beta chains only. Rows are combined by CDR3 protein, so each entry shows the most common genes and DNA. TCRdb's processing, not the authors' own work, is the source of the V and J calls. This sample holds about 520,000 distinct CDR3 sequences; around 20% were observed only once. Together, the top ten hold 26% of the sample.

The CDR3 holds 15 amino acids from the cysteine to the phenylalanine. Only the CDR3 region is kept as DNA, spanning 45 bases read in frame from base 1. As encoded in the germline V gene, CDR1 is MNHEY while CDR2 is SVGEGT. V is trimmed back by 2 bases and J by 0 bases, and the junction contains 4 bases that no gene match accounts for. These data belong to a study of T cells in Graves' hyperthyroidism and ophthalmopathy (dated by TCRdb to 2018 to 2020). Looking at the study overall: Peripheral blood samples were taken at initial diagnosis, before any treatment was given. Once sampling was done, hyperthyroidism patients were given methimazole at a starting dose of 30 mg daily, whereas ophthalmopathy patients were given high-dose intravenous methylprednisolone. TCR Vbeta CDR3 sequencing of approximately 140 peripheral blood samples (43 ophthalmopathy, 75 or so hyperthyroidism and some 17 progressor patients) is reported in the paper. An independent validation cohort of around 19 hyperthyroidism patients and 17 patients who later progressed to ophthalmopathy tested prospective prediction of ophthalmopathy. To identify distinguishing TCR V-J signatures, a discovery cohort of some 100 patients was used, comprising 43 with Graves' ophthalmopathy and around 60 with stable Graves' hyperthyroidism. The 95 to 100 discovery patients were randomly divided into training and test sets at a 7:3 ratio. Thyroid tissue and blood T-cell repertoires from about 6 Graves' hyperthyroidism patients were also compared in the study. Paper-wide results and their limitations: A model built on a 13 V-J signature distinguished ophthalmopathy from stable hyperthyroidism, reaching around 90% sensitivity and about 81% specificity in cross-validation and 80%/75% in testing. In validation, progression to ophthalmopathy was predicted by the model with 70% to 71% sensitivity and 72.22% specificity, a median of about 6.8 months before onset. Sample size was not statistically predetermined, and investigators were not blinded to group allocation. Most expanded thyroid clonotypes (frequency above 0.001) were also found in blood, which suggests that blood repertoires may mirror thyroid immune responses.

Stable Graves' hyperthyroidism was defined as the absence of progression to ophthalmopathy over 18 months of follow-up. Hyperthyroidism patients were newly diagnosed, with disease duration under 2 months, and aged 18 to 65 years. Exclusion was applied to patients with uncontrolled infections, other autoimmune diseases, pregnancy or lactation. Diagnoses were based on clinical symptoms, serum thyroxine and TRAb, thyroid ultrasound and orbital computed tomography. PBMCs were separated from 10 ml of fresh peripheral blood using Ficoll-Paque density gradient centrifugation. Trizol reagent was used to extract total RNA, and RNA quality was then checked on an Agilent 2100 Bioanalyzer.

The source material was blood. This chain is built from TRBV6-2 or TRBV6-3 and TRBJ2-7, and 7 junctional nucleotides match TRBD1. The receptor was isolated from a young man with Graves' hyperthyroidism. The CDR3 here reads CASSYRTGLSYEQYF. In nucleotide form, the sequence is TGTGCCAGCAGTTACCGGACAGGACTCTCCTACGAGCAGTACTTC.